Each of the 32 T cell receptor beta chains below was sequenced from the same sample in a study of control samples from healthy donors and cancer patients. This table comes from immunoSEQ multiplex PCR, and its TCRdb copy is limited to in-frame clones, with some not included. The sample lists more than 85,000 clones, roughly 84% occurring once. The material sequenced was PBMCs. The receptors derive from a man aged 65 to 79 with lung cancer.

The gene calls are TRBV24-1 and TRBJ2-7; D call uncertain. V was trimmed by 4 bases and J by 6 bases, leaving 6 bases between them. The length of the CDR3 is 11 residues. CDR1 KGHDR and CDR2 SFDVKD come from the germline V gene. The CDR3 region is CATSEGGEQYF. The CDR3 region has the DNA TGTGCCACCAGTGAGGGTGGCGAGCAGTACTTC.

CDR3: CASSPHPGVSNQPQHF. In DNA, the CDR3 is TGTGCCAGTAGTCCACACCCGGGAGTTAGCAATCAGCCCCAGCATTTT. This sequence joins TRBV19 and TRBJ1-5; no clear D gene. The V end was cut by 5 bases, the J end by 0 bases, with 14 bases between. The germline CDR1 and CDR2 sequences are LNHDA and SQIVND (reference sequence). CDR3 length equals 16 residues.

The CDR3 bases are TGTGCCGTTGGAGGACCGGGAGAGACCCAGTACTTC. Translated, it gives CAVGGPGETQYF. The J gene is TRBJ2-5, the V gene TRBV6-5, with D perhaps matching TRBD2 (5 bases). Trimming stripped 11 bases from V and 4 bases from J, with 14 bases between. The germline V gene encodes CDR1 MNHEY and CDR2 SVGAGI. The CDR3 spans 12 residues.

J is TRBJ1-2 and V is TRBV18; 8 bases are shared with TRBD1. The CDR3 runs 15 residues. Looked up from germline, CDR1 is KGHSH and CDR2 is LQKENI. J gave up 4 bases and V 4 bases, and 8 bases lay outside the gene matches. CDR3 in amino acids: CASSRGQAYSYGYTF. CDR3 DNA: TGTGCCAGCTCACGGGGACAGGCGTACTCCTATGGCTACACCTTC.

The rearrangement uses TRBV7-9 and TRBJ1-4; a possible D gene is TRBD1 (5 bases). From germline, CDR1 is SEHNR and CDR2 FQNEAQ (reference sequence). V lost 2 bases and J 6 bases, leaving 7 bases between the germline ends. The CDR3 consists of 13 residues. CDR3 region: CASSLLGDEKLFF. As DNA, the CDR3 is TGTGCCAGCAGCTTATTGGGGGATGAAAAACTGTTTTTT.

The rearrangement uses TRBV9 and TRBJ2-1; D perhaps matches TRBD2 (7 bases). Germline V gene data show CDR1 as SGDLS and CDR2 as YYNGEE. V was cut by 6 bases and J by 0 bases, with 13 bases left in between. The CDR3 has 15 residues. CDR3 in amino acids: CASTERGGSYNEQFF. The CDR3 DNA reads TGTGCCAGCACCGAGAGGGGGGGCTCCTACAATGAGCAGTTCTTC.

This sequence joins TRBV6-5 and TRBJ1-2, with 9 positions matching TRBD1. V dropped 0 bases and J dropped 8; count of bases not matched to a gene: 7. Germline V gives CDR1 MNHEY, CDR2 SVGAGI. CDR3 length: 15 amino acids. The CDR3 protein is CASSYSTGGVNGYTF. CDR3 DNA sequence: TGTGCCAGCAGTTACTCCACAGGGGGCGTAAACGGCTACACCTTC.

The V and J genes are TRBV3-1 (or the pseudogene TRBV3-2) and TRBJ1-4; 8 bases are a match to TRBD1. The germline V gene encodes CDR1 LGHDT and CDR2 YNNKEL (reference sequence). V lost 1 base to trimming and J lost 7 bases; unmatched junction nucleotides: 17. This CDR3 spans 19 amino acids. The DNA for the CDR3 is TGTGCCAGCAGCCAAGCCCAACGCAACTTCGACAGGGGCGGTGAAAAACTGTTTTTT. This sequence encodes CASSQAQRNFDRGGEKLFF.

In nucleotides, the CDR3 is TGTGCCAGCAGTTACGACGGGCAATCTAATTCACCCCTCCACTTT. This codes for CASSYDGQSNSPLHF. V and J are TRBV6-5 and TRBJ1-6, with D unclear. V was shortened by 2 bases and J by 6 bases, with 11 bases between the two germline ends. CDR3 length equals 15 residues. The germline V gene has CDR1 MNHEY and CDR2 SVGAGI.

The chain links TRBV7-9 to TRBJ1-3, with D maybe TRBD1 (5 bases). The V and J ends lost 0 bases and 2 bases respectively, with 5 bases between them. CDR1 and CDR2 (germline): SEHNR, FQNEAQ (reference sequence). CDR3 length equals 14 residues. This chain's CDR3 is CASSLAGAGNTIYF. CDR3 bases: TGTGCCAGCAGCTTAGCAGGGGCTGGAAACACCATATATTTT.

This chain joins TRBV9 and TRBJ1-6, with D uncertain. Germline V gives CDR1 SGDLS, CDR2 YYNGEE. V lost 0 bases and J 5 bases, leaving 9 bases between the germline ends. The length of the CDR3 is 15 residues. The CDR3: CASSVGNTNNSPLHF. The CDR3 region has the DNA TGTGCCAGCAGCGTAGGGAATACCAATAATTCACCCCTCCACTTT.

This clone was detected only a few times. The rearrangement uses TRBV27 and TRBJ1-5; D remains ambiguous. The length of the CDR3 is 14 residues. V was trimmed by 3 bases and J by 6 bases, leaving 12 bases between them. Germline V lookup: CDR1 MNHEY, CDR2 SMNVEV (reference sequence). The CDR3 reads CASSFQYNPQPQHF. The CDR3 DNA reads as TGTGCCAGCAGTTTCCAATACAACCCTCAGCCCCAGCATTTT.

This chain joins TRBV4-1 and TRBJ2-5; 10 positions match TRBD2. The CDR3 has 18 residues. With V trimmed by 0 bases and J by 4 bases, 11 bases remained unmatched. Per germline, CDR1 MGHRA and CDR2 YSYEKL. CDR3 DNA: TGCGCCAGCAGCCAAGATGCGGCCAGCGGGGGGGCCGGAGAGACCCAGTACTTC. Translating gives CASSQDAASGGAGETQYF.

For the CDR3, the DNA is TGTGCCAGCAGCCAAGTAGGGACGTCGTCGGGTACGCAGTATTTT. Translated: CASSQVGTSSGTQYF. The chain has TRBV14 and TRBJ2-3, with D possibly being TRBD1 or TRBD2 (5 bases each). Trimming took off 1 base at V and 8 bases at J, with 16 bases between the two ends. This CDR3 comprises 15 residues. CDR1 is SGHDN and CDR2 is FVKESK in the germline V gene.

There are a few counts of this clone. The rearrangement uses TRBV4-2 and TRBJ2-7; TRBD2 aligns across 9 bases. The germline V gene has CDR1 LGHNA and CDR2 YNFKEQ. V shed 1 base, J shed 2 bases, and the junction held 3 bases outside the gene matches. There are 15 residues in the CDR3. CDR3 sequence reads: CASSQVSGGTYEQYF. DNA of the CDR3: TGTGCCAGCAGCCAAGTCAGCGGGGGGACCTACGAGCAGTACTTC.

This rearrangement joins TRBV9 to TRBJ2-3, with 7 bases lining up with TRBD2. This CDR3 contains 14 residues. Germline CDR1 reads SGDLS; CDR2 reads YYNGEE. Trimming at V came to 6 bases and at J to 0 bases, leaving 4 bases not matched to a gene. CDR3 DNA: TGTGCCAGCACAGCGGGGACTAGCACAGATACGCAGTATTTT. Protein sequence: CASTAGTSTDTQYF.

CDR3 protein: CASSLGTGGNEQFF. The CDR3 bases are TGTGCCAGCAGCCTCGGGACAGGGGGCAATGAGCAGTTCTTC. J is TRBJ2-1 and V is TRBV3-1 (or the pseudogene TRBV3-2); 11 bases fit TRBD1. Unmatched junction bases numbered 2, after V lost 4 bases and J lost 6 bases. The CDR3 loop spans 14 amino acids. Germline CDR1 LGHDT, CDR2 YNNKEL (reference sequence).

The V and J genes are TRBV30 and TRBJ1-2; D gene ambiguous. CDR1 is GTSNPN, CDR2 SVGIG, per germline (reference sequence). V shed 6 bases and J shed 3 bases, with 17 bases lying between them. This CDR3 comprises 14 residues. As DNA, the CDR3 is TGTGCCTGCAGGCCGACCTTATCTTACTATGGCTACACCTTC. Amino acid sequence: CACRPTLSYYGYTF.

The CDR3 DNA follows: TGTGCCAGCAGCCAAGCGCGGGATGGGGGGGCTTTCTTT. Its translation is CASSQARDGGAFF. The chain joins TRBV3-1 (or the pseudogene TRBV3-2) to TRBJ1-1, with TRBD1 as a possible D gene (5 bases). The germline gives CDR1 LGHDT, CDR2 YNNKEL (reference sequence). Trimming pared 1 base from V and 11 bases from J, leaving 14 bases between. The CDR3 totals 13 residues.

This chain links TRBV19 with TRBJ1-1, with 8 bases identical to TRBD1. The CDR3 consists of 14 residues. Germline CDR1 reads LNHDA; CDR2 reads SQIVND (reference sequence). With 6 bases clipped from V and 1 base from J, the junction kept 4 bases outside the gene matches. CDR3: CASRRGQENTEAFF. In nucleotides, the CDR3 is TGTGCCAGTAGAAGGGGACAGGAGAACACTGAAGCTTTCTTT.

The chain joins TRBV9 to TRBJ2-7; the match to TRBD2 covers 7 bases. J was trimmed by 3 bases and V by 0 bases; bases with no gene match: 6. Germline CDR1 is SGDLS and CDR2 is YYNGEE. The CDR3 totals 15 residues. CDR3 DNA: TGTGCCAGCAGCGTAGCTCCCGGGACTAACTACGAGCAGTACTTC. It encodes CASSVAPGTNYEQYF.

Only a few counts were recorded for this clone. The rearrangement uses TRBV11-2 and TRBJ2-7; D gene uncertain. The CDR3 consists of 15 residues. Germline V lookup: CDR1 SGHAT, CDR2 FQNNGV. V was shortened by 1 base and J by 3 bases, with 13 bases between the two germline ends. Written as DNA, the CDR3 is TGTGCCAGCAGCTTAGTTTTGACAACCAACTACGAGCAGTACTTC. Residues: CASSLVLTTNYEQYF.

V is TRBV7-8 and J is TRBJ2-4; D gene uncertain. Trimming left V 5 bases short and J 6 bases short, with 5 bases between. Germline lookup yields CDR1 SGHVS and CDR2 FQNEAQ. CDR3 length equals 11 residues. CDR3 sequence (DNA): TGTGCCAGCAGCCCACTAAACATTCAGTACTTC. Translated: CASSPLNIQYF. Full variable domain (missing parts from reference TRBV7-8 and TRBJ2-4): GAGVSQSPRYKVAKRGQDVALRCDPISGHVSLFWYQQALGQGPEFLTYFQNEAQLDKSGLPSDRFFAERPEGSVSTLKIQRTQQEDSAVYLCASSPLNIQYFGAGTRLSVL.

This clone was recorded once. CDR3 nucleotides: TGTGCCAGCAGTTACTCACTAGCGGGGTATTATGAGCAGTTCTTC. Translated: CASSYSLAGYYEQFF. The chain couples TRBV6-5 to TRBJ2-1, with TRBD2 matching 10 bases. The CDR3 covers 15 residues. Trimming removed 0 bases from V and 8 bases from J; junction bases left unmatched: 4. In germline, CDR1 is MNHEY, CDR2 SVGAGI.

This chain joins TRBV18 and TRBJ2-5; TRBD1 matches at 9 bases. The germline CDR1 and CDR2 sequences are KGHSH and LQKENI. Trimming cost V 1 base and J 1 base; bases outside gene matches: 7. The CDR3 is made up of 17 amino acids. Here the CDR3 DNA reads TGTGCCAGCTCACCACAGACCTCGGGACAGGGCCAAGAGACCCAGTACTTC. It codes for CASSPQTSGQGQETQYF.

This clone came up once. The V gene is TRBV18, the J gene TRBJ2-4; 8 bases map to TRBD1. CDR1 and CDR2 (germline): KGHSH, LQKENI. J gave up 8 bases and V 3 bases, and 6 bases lay outside the gene matches. The CDR3 is made up of 14 amino acids. The CDR3 region is CASSPRTGTDIQYF. DNA for the CDR3: TGTGCCAGCTCACCCCGGACAGGGACGGACATTCAGTACTTC.

This clone appeared once. The chain is built from TRBV11-2 and TRBJ2-7; no clear D. The germline V and J ends were trimmed by 3 bases and 5 bases, with 5 bases remaining between them. The CDR3 is 11 amino acids. Germline CDR1 reads SGHAT; CDR2 reads FQNNGV. CDR3 residues: CASSFEDEQYF. In DNA, the CDR3 is TGTGCCAGCAGCTTCGAGGACGAGCAGTACTTC.

This sequence joins TRBV6-4 and TRBJ2-2; D is undetermined. This CDR3 is built from 15 residues. Germline V gives CDR1 MRHNA, CDR2 SNTAGT. In DNA, the CDR3 is TGTGGCCAGCAGGTGTCCAGGTATTCTGGCGGGGAGCTGTTTTTT. Its protein is CGQQVSRYSGGELFF.

This clone was counted only a few times. The chain recombines TRBV7-3 with TRBJ2-1; D unclear. Trimming took off 5 bases at V and 5 bases at J, with 13 bases between the two ends. The length of the CDR3 is 14 residues. Germline CDR1 is SGHTA and CDR2 is FQGTGA. The CDR3 nucleotides are TGTGCCAGCAGCGAGCTCGGCGAAAACAATGAGCAGTTCTTC. It translates to CASSELGENNEQFF.

The table lists this clone with a few counts. CDR3 region: CACGQTTDTQYF. CDR3 in DNA: TGTGCTTGTGGACAGACCACAGATACGCAGTATTTT. V is TRBV28 and J is TRBJ2-3; D might be TRBD1 (6 bases). From germline, CDR1 is MDHEN and CDR2 SYDVKM. This CDR3 has 12 residues.

This rearrangement joins TRBV5-1 to TRBJ2-1; weak D call: TRBD1 (8 bases). CDR1 is SGHRS and CDR2 is YFSETQ in the germline V gene. CDR3 length: 14 amino acids. V gave up 4 bases and J gave up 7 bases, with 15 bases separating them. CDR3 bases: TGCGCCAGCAGCCTCTCACAGGGGGGGAATGAGCAGTTCTTC. Its translation is CASSLSQGGNEQFF.

This clone was picked up one time. The CDR3 nucleotides are TGTGCCAGCTACCGAACCGGGATGAACACTGAAGCTTTCTTT. Residues: CASYRTGMNTEAFF. The chain joins TRBV7-9 to TRBJ1-1, with D unresolved. In germline, CDR1 is SEHNR, CDR2 FQNEAQ (reference sequence). This CDR3 region has 14 residues. Trimming shortened V by 8 bases and J by 0 bases, and 13 bases separated the two germline ends.